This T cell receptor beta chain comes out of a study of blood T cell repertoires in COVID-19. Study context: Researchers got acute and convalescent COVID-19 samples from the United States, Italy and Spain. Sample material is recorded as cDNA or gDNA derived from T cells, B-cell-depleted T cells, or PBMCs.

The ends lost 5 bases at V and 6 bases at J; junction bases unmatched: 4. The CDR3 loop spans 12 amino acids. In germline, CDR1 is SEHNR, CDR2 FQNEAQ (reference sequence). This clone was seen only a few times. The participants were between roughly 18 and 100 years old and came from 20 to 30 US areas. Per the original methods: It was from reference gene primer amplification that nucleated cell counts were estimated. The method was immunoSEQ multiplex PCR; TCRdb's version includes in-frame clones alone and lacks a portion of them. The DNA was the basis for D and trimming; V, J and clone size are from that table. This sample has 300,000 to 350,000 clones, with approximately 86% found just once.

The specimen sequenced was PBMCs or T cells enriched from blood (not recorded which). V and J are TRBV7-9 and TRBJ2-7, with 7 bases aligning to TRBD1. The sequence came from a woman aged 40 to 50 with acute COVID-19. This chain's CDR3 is CASSQTGVEQYF. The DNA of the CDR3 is TGTGCCAGCAGCCAAACAGGGGTCGAGCAGTACTTC.